This TCR beta chain comes out of a study of siplizumab effects on memory and regulatory T cells. Study-wide points: Naive T cells appeared more diverse than memory cells and seemed to be major alloresponse contributors.

CDR1 and CDR2 from the germline V gene are LNHDA and SQIVND (reference sequence). J lost 3 bases, V lost 7 bases, and 15 bases had no gene match. The CDR3 is made up of 17 amino acids. Note on this clone: Its matching antigen is unknown.

TCRdb's copy holds only in-frame clones and misses some; the assay was immunoSEQ multiplex PCR. The sample includes about 100,000 clones, 75% to 95% of them seen just once. The V gene is TRBV19, the J gene TRBJ1-5, with 7 bases fitting TRBD1. The receptor comes from a human donor in good health. The specimen was CD4+ T cells sorted from blood. The CDR3 bases are TGTGCCAGTACCTCATTCTCCGGGACAGCGATCAATCAGCCCCAGCATTTT. Protein product: CASTSFSGTAINQPQHF.